These 21 T cell receptor beta chains originate from one sample sequenced in a study of cytomegalovirus exposure and HLA in healthy donors. Use of 60 Vbeta and 13 Jbeta primers characterized the PCR. The data were produced by immunoSEQ multiplex PCR, yet TCRdb's version contains in-frame clones alone and is incomplete. Of about 190,000 clones in the sample, 85% to 90% are singletons; the top ten hold 1.5% to 2%. What was sequenced was PBMCs. These receptors all come from a woman aged 18-29 years in good health and CMV-seronegative.

The genes are TRBV5-1 and TRBJ2-5; 7 positions match TRBD1. After removal of 3 bases from V and 2 bases from J, the junction contained 4 bases not matched to a gene. The CDR3 extends over 14 amino acids. Germline V lookup: CDR1 SGHRS, CDR2 YFSETQ. In nucleotides, the CDR3 is TGCGCCAGCAGCTCCCGGACAGGACAAGAGACCCAGTACTTC. Residues: CASSSRTGQETQYF.

The genes are TRBV6-4 and TRBJ1-6; TRBD1 might be the D (5 bases). This CDR3 is built from 14 residues. The germline V gene encodes CDR1 MRHNA and CDR2 SNTAGT. V was trimmed by 0 bases and J by 9 bases, leaving 9 bases between them. The CDR3 DNA reads TGTGCCAGCAGTGACTCAGGGGAGGGTTCACCCCTCCACTTT. Protein product: CASSDSGEGSPLHF.

This clone has a handful of counts. The V and J genes are TRBV6-1 and TRBJ1-5; D is possibly TRBD1 (5 bases). This CDR3 has 16 amino acids. The germline CDR1 and CDR2 sequences are MNHNS and SASEGT. Trimming left V 2 bases short and J 0 bases short, with 11 bases between. In DNA, the CDR3 is TGTGCCAGCAGTGAACAGGACAACGTTAGCAATCAGCCCCAGCATTTT. Translated, it gives CASSEQDNVSNQPQHF.

The chain employs TRBV13 and TRBJ2-2; possibly TRBD2 for D (6 bases). From germline, CDR1 is PRHDT and CDR2 FYEKMQ (reference sequence). With 8 bases removed from V and 4 bases from J, the gap between germline ends came to 11 bases. The CDR3 covers 13 residues. The CDR3 loop is CASLEGLTGELFF. The CDR3 nucleotides are TGTGCCAGCTTGGAGGGCCTCACCGGGGAGCTGTTTTTT.

Here the CDR3 DNA reads TGTGCCAGCAGCTCCTGGACAGGGGTCAATCAGCCCCAGCATTTT. This gives the protein CASSSWTGVNQPQHF. The genes are TRBV27 and TRBJ1-5, with TRBD1 identical over 9 bases. Germline-derived CDR1 and CDR2 are MNHEY and SMNVEV (reference sequence). The CDR3 totals 15 residues. V was clipped by 6 bases and J by 3 bases; unmatched bases: 6.

This sequence joins TRBV7-9 and TRBJ1-6; D gene ambiguous. The CDR3 contains 16 residues. Germline CDR1 is SEHNR and CDR2 is FQNEAQ (reference sequence). Trimming left V 1 base short and J 0 bases short, with 7 bases between. The chain's CDR3 is CASSLGPSSYNSPLHF. The CDR3 DNA reads TGTGCCAGCAGCTTAGGTCCGAGCTCCTATAATTCACCCCTCCACTTT.

The rearrangement uses TRBV2 and TRBJ1-5; no clear D gene. The CDR3 is 14 amino acids. The germline V gene encodes CDR1 SNHLY and CDR2 FYNNEI. V was clipped by 0 bases and J by 6 bases, with 9 bases between them. As DNA, the CDR3 is TGTGCCAGCAGTGAAGCGCTTCTAGGTCAGCCCCAGCATTTT. This encodes CASSEALLGQPQHF. Complete variable domain (other parts from reference TRBV2 and TRBJ1-5): EPEVTQTPSHQVTQMGQEVILRCVPISNHLYFYWYRQILGQKVEFLVSFYNNEISEKSEIFDDQFSVERPDGSNFTLKIRSTKLEDSAMYFCASSEALLGQPQHFGDGTRLSIL.

The CDR3 loop reads CASSVGSGRALEQFF. DNA for the CDR3: TGTGCCAGCAGCGTGGGAAGCGGGAGGGCCCTTGAGCAGTTCTTC. The chain combines TRBV7-6 with TRBJ2-1, with 10 positions matching TRBD2. The CDR3 is 15 amino acids. Germline V gene data show CDR1 as SGHVS and CDR2 as FNYEAQ. V lost 5 bases, J lost 9 bases, and 10 bases stayed unmatched.

The chain is built from TRBV28 and TRBJ2-7; possible D gene TRBD1, 6 bases. Germline CDR1 is MDHEN and CDR2 is SYDVKM. Trimming took 5 bases from V and 6 from J, leaving 20 bases between them. This CDR3 is 15 amino acids long. The CDR3 region has the DNA TGTGCCAGCAGTCCACAGGGCGCCGGGCGCTCCGAGCAGTACTTC. Its translation: CASSPQGAGRSEQYF. The full variable domain, in which reference TRBV28 and TRBJ2-7 provide the parts outside the CDR3, is DVKVTQSSRYLVKRTGEKVFLECVQDMDHENMFWYRQDPGLGLRLIYFSYDVKMKEKGDIPEGYSVSREKKERFSLILESASTNQTSMYLCASSPQGAGRSEQYFGPGTRLTVT.

This clone was observed a few times. This chain joins TRBV4-2 and TRBJ2-7; 9 bases map to TRBD1. Germline CDR1 is LGHNA and CDR2 is YNFKEQ. V shed 0 bases and J 1 base; nucleotides not matched to a gene: 4. CDR3 length equals 16 residues. The CDR3 protein is CASSQEDGTGSYEQYF. CDR3 DNA sequence: TGTGCCAGCAGCCAAGAGGACGGGACAGGGTCCTACGAGCAGTACTTC.

The rearrangement uses TRBV6-5 and TRBJ2-1; a weak D match, TRBD2 (5 bases). CDR1 MNHEY and CDR2 SVGAGI come from the germline V gene. The CDR3 spans 16 residues. V was clipped by 2 bases and J by 4 bases, with 15 bases between them. CDR3 DNA: TGTGCCAGCAGTTACCCGGGCAGAACGGGGTACAATGAGCAGTTCTTC. The encoded protein is CASSYPGRTGYNEQFF.

This clone was seen a handful of times. The chain couples TRBV30 to TRBJ2-7; TRBD1 matches at 8 bases. With V trimmed by 4 bases and J by 3 bases, 14 bases remained unmatched. This CDR3 contains 16 residues. Germline V lookup: CDR1 GTSNPN, CDR2 SVGIG (reference sequence). The CDR3 DNA sequence: TGTGCCTGGAACCGGGACAGGTTGGAGGGGCGCTACGAGCAGTACTTC. This encodes CAWNRDRLEGRYEQYF.

The chain carries TRBV28 and TRBJ2-2, with 9 bases lining up with TRBD1. V was clipped by 5 bases and J by 6 bases; unmatched bases: 7. The CDR3 has 15 amino acids. The germline V gene encodes CDR1 MDHEN and CDR2 SYDVKM. The CDR3 loop is CASSPRTGESGELFF. CDR3 nucleotides: TGTGCCAGCAGTCCCCGGACAGGGGAATCCGGGGAGCTGTTTTTT. Based on the CDR3 plus reference TRBV28 and TRBJ2-2, the full variable domain is DVKVTQSSRYLVKRTGEKVFLECVQDMDHENMFWYRQDPGLGLRLIYFSYDVKMKEKGDIPEGYSVSREKKERFSLILESASTNQTSMYLCASSPRTGESGELFFGEGSRLTVL.

V is TRBV27 and J is TRBJ2-1, with a tentative D call TRBD1 (6 bases). The CDR3 length is 13 residues. Germline CDR1 reads MNHEY; CDR2 reads SMNVEV (reference sequence). Trimming removed 3 bases from V and 7 bases from J, with 10 bases in between. For the CDR3, the DNA is TGTGCCAGCAGTTTGGGGCAGGGGAATGAGCAGTTCTTC. Translated, it gives CASSLGQGNEQFF.

The chain employs TRBV19 and TRBJ1-5; D possibly corresponds to TRBD1 (6 bases). CDR1 is LNHDA, CDR2 SQIVND, per germline (reference sequence). The V and J ends lost 6 bases and 2 bases respectively, with 20 bases between them. The CDR3 sequence is 17 residues long. As DNA, the CDR3 is TGTGCCAGTAGCCCCTGGGGGGGGCGCGGGGGCAATCAGCCCCAGCATTTT. As protein: CASSPWGGRGGNQPQHF. Looking up the rest from reference TRBV19 and TRBJ1-5 gives the full variable domain: DGGITQSPKYLFRKEGQNVTLSCEQNLNHDAMYWYRQDPGQGLRLIYYSQIVNDFQKGDIAEGYSVSREKKESFPLTVTSAQKNPTAFYLCASSPWGGRGGNQPQHFGDGTRLSIL.

This chain uses TRBV30 with TRBJ1-2; possible D gene TRBD1, 5 bases. Looked up from germline, CDR1 is GTSNPN and CDR2 is SVGIG (reference sequence). The length of the CDR3 is 15 residues. Trimming took 1 base from V and 8 from J, leaving 20 bases between them. Here the CDR3 reads CAWSAPPAGRGGYTF. CDR3 bases: TGTGCCTGGAGTGCCCCCCCCGCAGGGCGGGGGGGCTACACCTTC.

The chain links TRBV7-2 to TRBJ1-2; 10 bases are a match to TRBD1. Germline V gene sequence: CDR1 SGHTA, CDR2 FQGNSA. CDR3 size: 14 residues. Trimming at V came to 2 bases and at J to 5 bases, leaving 2 bases not matched to a gene. The CDR3 loop is CASSLLGQGYGYTF. CDR3 nucleotide sequence: TGTGCCAGCAGCTTATTGGGACAGGGGTATGGCTACACCTTC.

This clone was picked up a small number of times. The chain links TRBV6-5 to TRBJ1-3; weak D call: TRBD1 (5 bases). This CDR3 contains 15 residues. Germline CDR1 MNHEY, CDR2 SVGAGI. The V end lost 5 bases, the J end lost 0 bases, and 11 bases lay between the germline ends. CDR3 DNA: TGTGCCAGCAGTAATGGCAGGGCCTCTGGAAACACCATATATTTT. Protein sequence: CASSNGRASGNTIYF.

The chain combines TRBV9 with TRBJ2-6; TRBD1 aligns across 8 bases. Germline CDR1 reads SGDLS; CDR2 reads YYNGEE. Germline trimming cut 3 bases from V and 0 bases from J; bases unmatched to any gene: 8. The CDR3 consists of 18 residues. Here the CDR3 reads CASSDRQGRLSGANVLTF. CDR3 DNA sequence: TGTGCCAGCAGCGATCGACAGGGGAGACTCTCTGGGGCCAACGTCCTGACTTTC.

This clone was found once. The chain employs TRBV7-3 and TRBJ2-3; no clear D. The CDR3 sequence is 13 residues long. The germline gives CDR1 SGHTA, CDR2 FQGTGA. Trimming left V 4 bases short and J 6 bases short, with 11 bases between. DNA of the CDR3: TGTGCCAGCAGCTCGAGCCTCGGGGATACGCAGTATTTT. Amino acid sequence: CASSSSLGDTQYF.

This clone was recorded only once. The chain employs TRBV7-2 and TRBJ1-5; TRBD1 might be the D (5 bases). The germline CDR1 and CDR2 sequences are SGHTA and FQGNSA. Deletions cut 5 bases from V and 2 bases from J, with 22 bases between. The CDR3 spans 18 residues. CDR3 sequence: CASSPEGRQLRGNQPQHF. CDR3 DNA sequence: TGTGCCAGCAGCCCGGAGGGACGACAGCTCCGGGGCAATCAGCCCCAGCATTTT.